One and the same sample provided the 16 T cell receptor beta chains below, sequenced in a study of technical replicates of blood from a few donors. Generated by immunoSEQ multiplex PCR, the TCRdb table keeps only in-frame clones and is missing some. The sample records 60,000 to 70,000 clones, approximately 84% being singletons. The sequencing sample was made of PBMCs. Receptors were obtained from a human donor in good health. Some clones in this sample may be carry-over from other donors' samples.

This clone was seen only once. V gene TRBV9 combines with J gene TRBJ1-1; maybe TRBD1 (6 bases). CDR3 length: 14 amino acids. Germline V lookup: CDR1 SGDLS, CDR2 YYNGEE. V lost 3 bases to trimming and J lost 3 bases, with 12 bases between them. The CDR3 sequence: CASSAGTRYTEAFF. The CDR3 DNA follows: TGTGCCAGCAGCGCCGGGACAAGATACACTGAAGCTTTCTTT.

The rearrangement links TRBV6-5 to TRBJ1-2, with D possibly matching TRBD1 (5 bases). Germline loops: CDR1 MNHEY, CDR2 SVGAGI. The CDR3 is made up of 16 amino acids. Trimming took off 0 bases at V and 2 bases at J, with 13 bases between the two ends. The CDR3 sequence is CASSYSITRANYGYTF. The CDR3 coding sequence is TGTGCCAGCAGTTACTCGATTACCAGGGCGAACTATGGCTACACCTTC.

V is TRBV6-6 and J is TRBJ1-4, with D possibly TRBD1 on 6 matching bases. V was trimmed by 7 bases and J by 6 bases, leaving 15 bases between them. Germline loops: CDR1 MNHNY, CDR2 SVGAGI (reference sequence). There are 14 residues in the CDR3. CDR3 loop: CASNRQVTDEKLFF. DNA of the CDR3: TGTGCCAGCAACAGACAGGTGACGGATGAAAAACTGTTTTTT.

V is TRBV23-1 and J is TRBJ1-2, with D possibly matching TRBD1 (6 bases). TRBV23-1 is an ORF for which the function is uncertain. V lost 1 base and J 6 bases, leaving 21 bases between the germline ends. The CDR3 totals 17 residues. CDR3 amino acids: CASSQCMRDTYGHGYTF. DNA of the CDR3: TGCGCCAGCAGTCAATGTATGAGGGACACTTATGGTCATGGCTACACCTTC.

The chain joins TRBV5-4 to TRBJ2-3; 7 bases are shared with TRBD2. Germline V CDR1 and CDR2: SGHNT, YYREEE (reference sequence). The CDR3 contains 15 residues. Trimming took 1 base from V and 3 from J; bases not matched to a gene: 5. CDR3 protein: CASSLSTSVTDTQYF. In DNA form, the CDR3 reads TGTGCCAGCAGCTTGTCCACTAGCGTTACAGATACGCAGTATTTT. Drawing the rest from reference TRBV5-4 and TRBJ2-3, the complete variable domain is ETGVTQSPTHLIKTRGQQVTLRCSSQSGHNTVSWYQQALGQGPQFIFQYYREEENGRGNFPPRFSGLQFPNYSSELNVNALELDDSALYLCASSLSTSVTDTQYFGPGTRLTVL.

The chain employs TRBV7-9 and TRBJ1-2, with D perhaps matching TRBD1 (6 bases). Trimming cost V 4 bases and J 4 bases, with 13 bases left between them. From germline, CDR1 is SEHNR and CDR2 FQNEAQ (reference sequence). The CDR3 contains 14 residues. The CDR3 reads CASSSQGGSYGYTF. The CDR3 DNA sequence: TGTGCCAGCAGCTCACAGGGCGGGAGCTATGGCTACACCTTC. The entire variable domain, with the rest obtained from reference TRBV7-9 and TRBJ1-2, is as follows: DTGVSQNPRHKITKRGQNVTFRCDPISEHNRLYWYRQTLGQGPEFLTYFQNEAQLEKSRLLSDRFSAERPKGSFSTLEIQRTEQGDSAMYLCASSSQGGSYGYTFGSGTRLTVV.

The rearrangement joins TRBV25-1 to TRBJ1-4; unclear D gene. CDR1 and CDR2 from the germline V gene are MGHDK and SYGVNS. The CDR3 runs to 14 residues. Trimming pared 3 bases from V and 4 bases from J, leaving 9 bases between. CDR3 nucleotide sequence: TGTGCCAGCAGTGAGACTCGTTATAATGAAAAACTGTTTTTT. Encoded protein: CASSETRYNEKLFF.

The chain employs TRBV6-1 and TRBJ1-1; 9 bases agree with TRBD1. Germline V CDR1 and CDR2: MNHNS, SASEGT. After removal of 6 bases from V and 1 base from J, the junction contained 6 bases not matched to a gene. The length of the CDR3 is 15 residues. Written as DNA, the CDR3 is TGTGCCAGCAGCGACCTGGGACAGGGGAACACTGAAGCTTTCTTT. This sequence encodes CASSDLGQGNTEAFF.

This chain connects TRBV10-2 to TRBJ2-3, with 12 bases matching TRBD2. J lost 6 bases, V lost 7 bases, and 8 bases had no gene match. Germline CDR1 reads WSHSY; CDR2 reads SAAADI. The CDR3 runs 15 residues. CDR3 nucleotides: TGCGCCAGCACCCCTAGCGGGGGGGCATGGGATACGCAGTATTTT. It is translated as CASTPSGGAWDTQYF.

This chain uses TRBV5-4 with TRBJ2-6; weak D call: TRBD2 (6 bases). The V end lost 1 base, the J end lost 3 bases, and 8 bases lay between the germline ends. CDR1 and CDR2 (germline): SGHNT, YYREEE (reference sequence). CDR3 size: 15 residues. The CDR3 bases are TGTGCCAGCAGCTTGCTGCGGGATGGGGCCAACGTCCTGACTTTC. Amino acids: CASSLLRDGANVLTF.

The V call is TRBV5-1, the J call TRBJ2-3; 11 bases are shared with TRBD1. The trim removed 4 bases at V and 2 bases at J, leaving 6 bases unmatched. The CDR3 is made up of 16 amino acids. Germline CDR1 and CDR2: SGHRS and YFSETQ. As DNA, the CDR3 is TGCGCCAGCAGCCCTTGGACAGGGGGCGACACAGATACGCAGTATTTT. This translates into CASSPWTGGDTDTQYF.

The chain combines TRBV7-2 with TRBJ2-2, with D unresolved. Trimming pared 4 bases from V and 6 bases from J, leaving 12 bases between. The length of the CDR3 is 14 residues. Germline V lookup: CDR1 SGHTA, CDR2 FQGNSA. CDR3 residues: CASSYASGSGELFF. For the CDR3, the DNA is TGTGCCAGCAGCTACGCGTCCGGTTCCGGGGAGCTGTTTTTT.

This chain joins TRBV6-5 and TRBJ2-7; a possible D gene is TRBD1 (7 bases). V was pared by 0 bases and J by 2 bases, with 11 bases between. This CDR3 has 15 amino acids. The germline gives CDR1 MNHEY, CDR2 SVGAGI. Here the CDR3 DNA reads TGTGCCAGCAGTTACTCGGGCAGGGGGGCCTACGAGCAGTACTTC. Protein product: CASSYSGRGAYEQYF.

The genes are TRBV5-5 and TRBJ2-5; D gene uncertain. CDR1 and CDR2 from the germline V gene are SGHKS and YYEKEE (reference sequence). The CDR3 is made up of 15 amino acids. V was trimmed by 0 bases and J by 5 bases, leaving 14 bases between them. The DNA of the CDR3 is TGTGCCAGCAGCTTGGGTCGCCTGCCGGTTGAGACCCAGTACTTC. Translation gives CASSLGRLPVETQYF.

This sequence joins TRBV5-1 and TRBJ2-7; D possibly corresponds to TRBD2 (6 bases). CDR1 SGHRS and CDR2 YFSETQ come from the germline V gene. The CDR3 consists of 14 residues. Trimming cost V 0 bases and J 2 bases, with 9 bases left between them. CDR3 sequence (DNA): TGCGCCAGCAGCTTGGGGGGGGTTGCCTACGAGCAGTACTTC. Its translation is CASSLGGVAYEQYF.

The rearrangement joins TRBV21-1 to TRBJ1-4; TRBD1 reflects the table's D call only, with no check against the DNA. TRBV21-1 is a pseudogene segment. The CDR3 loop spans 13 amino acids. CDR3 region: CASRATGRQGLFF. The CDR3 region has the DNA TGTGCCAGCAGAGCGACAGGGAGGCAAGGTCTCTTTTTT.